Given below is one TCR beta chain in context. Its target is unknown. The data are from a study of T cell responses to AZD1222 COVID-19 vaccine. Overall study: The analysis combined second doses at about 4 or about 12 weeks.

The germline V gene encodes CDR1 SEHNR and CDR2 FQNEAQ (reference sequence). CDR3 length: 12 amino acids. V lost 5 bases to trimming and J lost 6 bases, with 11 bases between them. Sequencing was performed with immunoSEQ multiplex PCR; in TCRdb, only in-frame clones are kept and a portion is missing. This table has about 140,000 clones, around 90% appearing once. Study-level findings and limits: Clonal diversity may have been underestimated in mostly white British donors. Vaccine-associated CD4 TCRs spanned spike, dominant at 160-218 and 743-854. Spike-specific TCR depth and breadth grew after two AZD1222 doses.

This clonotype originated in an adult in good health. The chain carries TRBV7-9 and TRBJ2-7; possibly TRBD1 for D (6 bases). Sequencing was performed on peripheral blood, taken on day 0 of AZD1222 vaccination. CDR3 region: CASSHNRVEQYF. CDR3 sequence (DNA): TGTGCCAGCAGCCATAACAGGGTCGAGCAGTACTTC.